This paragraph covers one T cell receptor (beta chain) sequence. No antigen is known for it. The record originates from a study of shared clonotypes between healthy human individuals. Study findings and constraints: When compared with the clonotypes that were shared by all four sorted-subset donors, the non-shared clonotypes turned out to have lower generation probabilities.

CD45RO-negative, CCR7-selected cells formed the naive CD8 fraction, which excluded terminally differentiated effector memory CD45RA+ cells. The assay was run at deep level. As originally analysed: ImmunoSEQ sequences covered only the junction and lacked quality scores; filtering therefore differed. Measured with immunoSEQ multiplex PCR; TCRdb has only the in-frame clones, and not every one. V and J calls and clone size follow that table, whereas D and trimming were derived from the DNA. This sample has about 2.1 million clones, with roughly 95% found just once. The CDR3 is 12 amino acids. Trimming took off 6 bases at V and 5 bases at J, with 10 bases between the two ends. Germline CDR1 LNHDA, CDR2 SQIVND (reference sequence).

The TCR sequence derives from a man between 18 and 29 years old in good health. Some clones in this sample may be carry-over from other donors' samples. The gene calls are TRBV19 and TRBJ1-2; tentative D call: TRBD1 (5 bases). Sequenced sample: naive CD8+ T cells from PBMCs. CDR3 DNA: TGTGCCAGTAGCCGGGACGAGTATGGCTACACCTTC. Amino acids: CASSRDEYGYTF.